Presented here are 24 T cell receptor beta chains from one specimen sequenced in a study of cytomegalovirus exposure and HLA in healthy donors. Here immunoSEQ multiplex PCR was the method, and the copy in TCRdb shows in-frame clones only, minus some. The table has about 98,000 clones, less than 95% seen once. Sample: PBMCs. The receptors were gathered from a woman younger than 35 in good health and CMV-seronegative.

Notes on this clone: At one of its ends the junction is not consistent with the germline gene, which may arise from a read error. CDR3: CASSQEGARTGERIF. The CDR3, as DNA: TGCGCCAGCAGCCAAGAGGGGGCCCGCACAGGGGAAAGGATTTTT. The chain recombines TRBV4-1 with TRBJ1-4; TRBD1 matches at 7 bases. CDR1 is MGHRA, CDR2 YSYEKL, per germline. The CDR3 extends over 15 amino acids.

V is TRBV7-9 and J is TRBJ2-7, with TRBD2 matching 12 bases. Germline V gene data show CDR1 as SEHNR and CDR2 as FQNEAQ (reference sequence). Unmatched junction bases numbered 9, after V lost 6 bases and J lost 6 bases. CDR3 size: 15 residues. DNA for the CDR3: TGTGCCAGCAGTACGTCTAGCGGGGGGGCGACCGAGCAGTACTTC. This translates into CASSTSSGGATEQYF.

The V gene is TRBV19, the J gene TRBJ1-5; 9 bases fit TRBD1. Unmatched junction bases numbered 7, after V lost 7 bases and J lost 6 bases. From germline, CDR1 is LNHDA and CDR2 SQIVND (reference sequence). The CDR3 has 14 amino acids. CDR3 DNA: TGTGCCAGTACTTATACAGGGGGCTTTCAGCCCCAGCATTTT. This translates into CASTYTGGFQPQHF.

This chain connects TRBV19 to TRBJ1-3; D unclear. The germline V gene encodes CDR1 LNHDA and CDR2 SQIVND (reference sequence). Trimming cost V 6 bases and J 4 bases, with 10 bases left between them. This CDR3 contains 13 residues. CDR3 sequence reads: CASSLRQGNTIYF. Here the CDR3 DNA reads TGTGCCAGTAGCCTGCGGCAGGGAAACACCATATATTTT.

The chain has TRBV5-1 and TRBJ2-1, with TRBD2 matching 15 bases. Germline V gives CDR1 SGHRS, CDR2 YFSETQ. The CDR3 consists of 20 residues. V lost 4 bases to trimming and J lost 0 bases; unmatched junction nucleotides: 11. CDR3 loop: CASSGSGLAGGQSSYNEQFF. The CDR3 nucleotides are TGCGCCAGCAGCGGATCGGGACTAGCGGGGGGCCAGAGCTCCTACAATGAGCAGTTCTTC.

On this clone: One junction end disagrees with the germline gene, perhaps due to a read error. This chain uses TRBV7-7 with TRBJ1-5; D unclear. The CDR3 has 17 residues. Germline CDR1 reads SSHAT; CDR2 reads FNYEAQ (reference sequence). CDR3 bases: TGTGCTAGCAGCTTAGTTGACGGAGGCTGGGGATATCAGCCCCAGCATTTT. It translates to CASSLVDGGWGYQPQHF. Using reference TRBV7-7 and TRBJ1-5 for the parts outside the CDR3, the full variable domain is GAGVSQSPRYKVTKRGQDVTLRCDPISSHATLYWYQQALGQGPEFLTYFNYEAQPDKSGLPSDRFSAERPEGSISTLTIQRTEQRDSAMYRCASSLVDGGWGYQPQHFGDGTRLSIL.

The V call is TRBV5-5, the J call TRBJ2-1; the match to TRBD1 covers 8 bases. The CDR3 loop spans 16 amino acids. Germline V gene data show CDR1 as SGHKS and CDR2 as YYEKEE (reference sequence). Trimming removed 3 bases from V and 3 bases from J; junction bases left unmatched: 8. CDR3 residues: CASSSPGTGNYNEQFF. CDR3 sequence (DNA): TGTGCCAGCAGCTCTCCCGGGACAGGAAACTACAATGAGCAGTTCTTC.

This chain connects TRBV18 to TRBJ2-1, with TRBD1 matching 7 bases. Unmatched junction bases numbered 14, after V lost 10 bases and J lost 8 bases. CDR3 length: 14 residues. From germline, CDR1 is KGHSH and CDR2 LQKENI. The chain's CDR3 is CATPGDWDSDEQFF. Written as DNA, the CDR3 is TGTGCCACTCCTGGAGACTGGGACAGCGATGAGCAGTTCTTC.

The chain recombines TRBV6-1 with TRBJ1-2, with unresolved D. Trimming removed 5 bases from V and 4 bases from J, with 17 bases in between. The germline V gene encodes CDR1 MNHNS and CDR2 SASEGT. CDR3 length: 15 amino acids. The CDR3 DNA sequence: TGTGCCAGCAGTCCTACTGGGCCCGGAGGCTATGGCTACACCTTC. Its translation is CASSPTGPGGYGYTF.

This chain links TRBV18 with TRBJ1-1; D gene uncertain. Trimming shortened V by 3 bases and J by 12 bases, and 17 bases separated the two germline ends. The CDR3 has 13 residues. Germline V lookup: CDR1 KGHSH, CDR2 LQKENI. The chain's CDR3 is CASSPNREGATFF. Written as DNA, the CDR3 is TGTGCCAGCTCACCCAACCGGGAGGGCGCGACTTTCTTT.

This chain connects TRBV6-1 to TRBJ2-3; maybe TRBD1 (6 bases). Trimming removed 8 bases at V and 0 bases at J, with 12 bases between. CDR3 size: 14 residues. The germline CDR1 and CDR2 sequences are MNHNS and SASEGT. This chain's CDR3 is CASLDSGSTDTQYF. Here the CDR3 DNA reads TGTGCCAGCCTGGACAGCGGAAGCACAGATACGCAGTATTTT.

The V call is TRBV30, the J call TRBJ1-1; D gene ambiguous. Between the trimmed V and J ends, which lost 1 base and 9 bases, there was a span of 9 bases. The CDR3 extends over 11 amino acids. The germline CDR1 and CDR2 sequences are GTSNPN and SVGIG (reference sequence). The DNA for the CDR3 is TGTGCCTGGAGTGGGACGGGGAAAGCTTTCTTT. Protein product: CAWSGTGKAFF.

The V gene is TRBV11-3, the J gene TRBJ2-5, with D perhaps TRBD2 (7 bases). Germline-derived CDR1 and CDR2 are SGHNT and YENEEA. This CDR3 is built from 14 residues. V was trimmed by 5 bases and J by 4 bases, leaving 14 bases between them. CDR3 residues: CASSKRGGGETQYF. CDR3 DNA: TGTGCCAGCAGCAAAAGGGGGGGAGGAGAGACCCAGTACTTC.

The V and J genes are TRBV7-2 and TRBJ2-7, with TRBD1 as a possible D gene (5 bases). CDR3 length: 12 residues. Germline V gene sequence: CDR1 SGHTA, CDR2 FQGNSA. V lost 4 bases, J lost 6 bases, and 10 bases lay in between. CDR3 nucleotides: TGTGCCAGCAGCTCCCAGGGTTTCGAGCAGTACTTC. It is translated as CASSSQGFEQYF.

The chain has TRBV2 and TRBJ2-4; D ambiguous. The CDR3 is made up of 11 amino acids. Germline V lookup: CDR1 SNHLY, CDR2 FYNNEI. Between the trimmed V and J ends, which lost 7 bases and 6 bases, there was a span of 7 bases. This chain's CDR3 is CASTPGNIQYF. CDR3 nucleotides: TGTGCCAGCACCCCGGGAAACATTCAGTACTTC. The full variable domain, with the rest looked up from reference TRBV2 and TRBJ2-4, is EPEVTQTPSHQVTQMGQEVILRCVPISNHLYFYWYRQILGQKVEFLVSFYNNEISEKSEIFDDQFSVERPDGSNFTLKIRSTKLEDSAMYFCASTPGNIQYFGAGTRLSVL.

The chain employs TRBV6-5 and TRBJ2-7; possible D gene TRBD2, 7 bases. The length of the CDR3 is 15 residues. V lost 0 bases and J 2 bases, leaving 11 bases between the germline ends. Per the germline V gene, CDR1 is MNHEY and CDR2 is SVGAGI. The CDR3 DNA reads TGTGCCAGCAGTTACTCGACAGGACTAGCCTACGAGCAGTACTTC. The encoded protein is CASSYSTGLAYEQYF.

The rearrangement links TRBV9 to TRBJ2-3; 10 bases line up with TRBD2. The CDR3 loop spans 15 amino acids. V dropped 2 bases and J dropped 2; count of bases not matched to a gene: 2. Germline values: CDR1 SGDLS, CDR2 YYNGEE. CDR3: CASSVGLALTDTQYF. The CDR3 coding sequence is TGTGCCAGCAGCGTGGGACTAGCGCTCACAGATACGCAGTATTTT.

This clone was detected once. The V and J genes are TRBV4-1 and TRBJ2-3, with 10 bases fitting TRBD1. This CDR3 has 17 residues. CDR1 is MGHRA, CDR2 YSYEKL, per germline. V lost 0 bases, J lost 3 bases, and 6 bases stayed unmatched. The CDR3, as DNA: TGCGCCAGCAGCCAAGAGGGACAGGGGTCCGTGACAGATACGCAGTATTTT. This codes for CASSQEGQGSVTDTQYF.

The gene calls are TRBV7-9 and TRBJ2-3, with TRBD2 identical over 12 bases. The CDR3 totals 17 residues. Trimming removed 5 bases from V and 3 bases from J; junction bases left unmatched: 9. Germline V gene sequence: CDR1 SEHNR, CDR2 FQNEAQ (reference sequence). The CDR3 DNA reads TGTGCCAGCAGCGCCCAGACTAGCGGGAGTTGGACAGATACGCAGTATTTT. Its translation is CASSAQTSGSWTDTQYF.

The chain is built from TRBV18 and TRBJ2-7, with 8 bases lining up with TRBD1. Germline CDR1 KGHSH, CDR2 LQKENI. This CDR3 is built from 11 residues. With V trimmed by 6 bases and J by 6 bases, 1 base remained unmatched. The CDR3, as DNA: TGTGCCAGCTCGACAGGGGTCGAGCAGTACTTC. Protein: CASSTGVEQYF.

CDR3 region: CAISETGGYTF. DNA of the CDR3: TGTGCCATCAGTGAAACAGGCGGCTACACCTTC. The rearrangement uses TRBV10-3 and TRBJ1-2, with D perhaps matching TRBD1 (5 bases). Trimming shortened V by 3 bases and J by 8 bases, and 7 bases separated the two germline ends. CDR1 and CDR2 (germline): ENHRY, SYGVKD. The CDR3 is made up of 11 amino acids.

The rearrangement links TRBV11-3 to TRBJ1-1, with D tentatively TRBD1 (6 bases). Germline CDR1 SGHNT, CDR2 YENEEA. The CDR3 loop spans 14 amino acids. The ends were cut back, 3 bases at V and 2 bases at J, with 10 bases in the middle. CDR3 loop: CASSFNRVNTEAFF. In DNA form, the CDR3 reads TGTGCCAGCAGCTTCAACAGGGTTAACACTGAAGCTTTCTTT.

J is TRBJ1-2 and V is TRBV5-1; D remains ambiguous. The CDR3 has 13 residues. With 0 bases removed from V and 6 bases from J, the gap between germline ends came to 9 bases. Germline values: CDR1 SGHRS, CDR2 YFSETQ. DNA of the CDR3: TGCGCCAGCAGCTTGGTAGCGGCCGATGGCTACACCTTC. Translated, it gives CASSLVAADGYTF.

The genes are TRBV20-1 and TRBJ1-1; D uncertain. Germline V gives CDR1 DFQATT, CDR2 SNEGSKA (reference sequence). The germline V and J ends were trimmed by 6 bases and 6 bases, with 11 bases remaining between them. This CDR3 region has 11 residues. The CDR3 region is CSALGLPEAFF. In DNA, the CDR3 is TGCAGTGCCCTAGGCCTTCCTGAAGCTTTCTTT.